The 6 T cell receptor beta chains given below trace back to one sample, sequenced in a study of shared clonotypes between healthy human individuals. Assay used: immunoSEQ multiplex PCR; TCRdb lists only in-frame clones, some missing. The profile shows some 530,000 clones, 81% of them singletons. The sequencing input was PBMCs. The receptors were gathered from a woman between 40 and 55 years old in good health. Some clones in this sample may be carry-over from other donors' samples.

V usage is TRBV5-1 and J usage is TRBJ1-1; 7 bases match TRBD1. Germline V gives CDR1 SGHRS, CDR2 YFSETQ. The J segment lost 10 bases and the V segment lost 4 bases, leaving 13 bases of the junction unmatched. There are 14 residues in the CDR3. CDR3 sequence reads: CASSLDRSWLGAFF. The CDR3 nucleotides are TGCGCCAGCAGCCTGGACAGGAGTTGGTTAGGAGCTTTCTTT.

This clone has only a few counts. The CDR3 spells CASRRTTSTDTQYF. In DNA, the CDR3 is TGTGCCAGCAGGAGGACAACGAGCACAGATACGCAGTATTTT. V is TRBV6-5 and J is TRBJ2-3; possible D gene TRBD1, 5 bases. Per the germline V gene, CDR1 is MNHEY and CDR2 is SVGAGI. V shed 6 bases and J shed 0 bases, with 10 bases lying between them. This CDR3 is built from 14 residues.

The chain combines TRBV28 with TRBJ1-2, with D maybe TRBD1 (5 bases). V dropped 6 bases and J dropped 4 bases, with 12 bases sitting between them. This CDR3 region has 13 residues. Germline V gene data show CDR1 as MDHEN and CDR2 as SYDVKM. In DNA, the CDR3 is TGTGCCAGCAGAGTCGCGGGGGGCTATGGCTACACCTTC. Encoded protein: CASRVAGGYGYTF.

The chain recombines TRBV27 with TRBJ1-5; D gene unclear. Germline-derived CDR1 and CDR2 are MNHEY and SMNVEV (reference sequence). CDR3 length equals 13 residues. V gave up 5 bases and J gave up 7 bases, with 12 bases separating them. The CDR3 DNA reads TGTGCCAGCAGTCCCACGCACTTACAGCCCCAGCATTTT. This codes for CASSPTHLQPQHF.

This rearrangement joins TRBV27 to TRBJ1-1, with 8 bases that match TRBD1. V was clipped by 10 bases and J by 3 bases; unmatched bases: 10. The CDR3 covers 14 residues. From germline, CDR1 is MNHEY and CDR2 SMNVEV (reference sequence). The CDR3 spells CATINRGVDTEAFF. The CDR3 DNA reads TGTGCCACCATCAACAGGGGGGTAGACACTGAAGCTTTCTTT.

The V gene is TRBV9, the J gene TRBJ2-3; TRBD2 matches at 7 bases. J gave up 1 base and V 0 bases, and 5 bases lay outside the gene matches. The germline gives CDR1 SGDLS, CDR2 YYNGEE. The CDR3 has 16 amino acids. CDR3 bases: TGTGCCAGCAGCGTAGATGGCGGGGGACGCACAGATACGCAGTATTTT. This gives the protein CASSVDGGGRTDTQYF.